Below are 21 T cell receptor beta chains sequenced from a single sample in a study of identical twins (dated by TCRdb to about 2016). Receptor amplification or capture employed 5' RACE. Sequencing relied on an Illumina HiSeq 2000. The public reads were quality trimmed at Q25 with fastp and then assembled into clones with MiXCR by TCRdb, keeping productive beta chains. Each CDR3 protein appears once, grouped with its most common genes and DNA. The sample contains approximately 210,000 distinct CDR3 sequences, around a tenth of them found a single time. The ten biggest clones cover roughly 5% of the sample. Sequenced sample: memory (CD45RO+) T cells sorted from blood. This specimen's cell subset or site label, interpreted: CD45RO+ enriched T cells. These receptors all come from a woman aged 18-35 years in good health.

Only a few counts were recorded for this clonotype. This chain connects TRBV7-9 to TRBJ2-7; D not certain. There are 14 residues in the CDR3. The germline V and J ends were trimmed by 1 base and 2 bases, with 9 bases remaining between them. Per germline, CDR1 SEHNR and CDR2 FQNEAQ (reference sequence). The DNA of the CDR3 is TGTGCCAGCAGCTTAGGACCCCCTCCCTACGAGCAGTACTTC. This translates into CASSLGPPPYEQYF. Variable domain in full (rest from reference TRBV7-9 and TRBJ2-7): DTGVSQNPRHKITKRGQNVTFRCDPISEHNRLYWYRQTLGQGPEFLTYFQNEAQLEKSRLLSDRFSAERPKGSFSTLEIQRTEQGDSAMYLCASSLGPPPYEQYFGPGTRLTVT.

The chain recombines TRBV6-1 with TRBJ2-2; possible D gene TRBD2, 5 bases. V was pared by 6 bases and J by 4 bases, with 12 bases between. This CDR3 is built from 14 residues. Germline loops: CDR1 MNHNS, CDR2 SASEGT. The CDR3 region is CASSSDFFTGELFF. The CDR3 region has the DNA TGTGCCAGCAGCTCGGACTTTTTCACCGGGGAGCTGTTTTTT.

At least ten counts were recorded for this clonotype. The V gene is TRBV5-1, the J gene TRBJ1-1; D gene uncertain. V lost 4 bases to trimming and J lost 4 bases, with 17 bases between them. CDR1 is SGHRS, CDR2 YFSETQ, per germline. This CDR3 is built from 15 residues. For the CDR3, the DNA is TGCGCCAGCAGCCAGGCTAAAAACGAGGGCACTGAAGCTTTCTTT. Translation: CASSQAKNEGTEAFF.

This clonotype was counted once. As DNA, the CDR3 is TGTGCCAGCAGCAAGGCGACAGGGACGCATTCACCCCTCCACTTT. Protein sequence: CASSKATGTHSPLHF. The V call is TRBV7-3, the J call TRBJ1-6, with 7 bases matching TRBD1. Germline V gene lookup returns CDR1 SGHTA and CDR2 FQGTGA. There are 15 residues in the CDR3. V gave up 5 bases and J gave up 8 bases; unmatched junction bases: 9.

This clonotype was observed at least ten times. V and J are TRBV7-8 and TRBJ2-2; 11 bases match TRBD2. The CDR3 spans 18 residues. Germline-derived CDR1 and CDR2 are SGHVS and FQNEAQ. V shed 1 base and J 1 base; nucleotides not matched to a gene: 5. The CDR3 loop is CASSLGLGTSGNTGELFF. The DNA for the CDR3 is TGTGCCAGCAGCTTAGGCCTTGGGACTAGCGGGAACACCGGGGAGCTGTTTTTT.

This chain joins TRBV12-3 or TRBV12-4 and TRBJ1-1; D may be TRBD1 (6 bases). Trimming stripped 7 bases from V and 1 base from J, with 7 bases between. The CDR3 loop spans 12 amino acids. CDR3: CASTRGNTEAFF. The CDR3, as DNA: TGTGCCAGCACCAGGGGGAACACTGAAGCTTTCTTT.

The chain has TRBV15 and TRBJ2-7; D gene ambiguous. CDR1 LNHNV and CDR2 YYDKDF come from the germline V gene (reference sequence). The CDR3 loop spans 13 amino acids. The germline V and J ends were trimmed by 0 bases and 3 bases, with 6 bases remaining between them. The CDR3 loop reads CATSRDLNYEQYF. For the CDR3, the DNA is TGTGCCACCAGCAGAGATCTAAACTACGAGCAGTACTTC.

In this sample, this clonotype turned up many times. V is TRBV12-3 or TRBV12-4 and J is TRBJ2-3; 8 positions match TRBD1. This CDR3 contains 13 residues. V lost 5 bases to trimming and J lost 7 bases; unmatched junction nucleotides: 5. The CDR3 loop is CASSRTGGYTQYF. Here the CDR3 DNA reads TGTGCCAGCAGTCGCACAGGGGGGTATACGCAGTATTTT.

The table lists this clonotype with many counts. The chain employs TRBV5-1 and TRBJ1-2, with 8 bases that match TRBD1. The CDR3 is 15 residues long. The V gene's germline CDR1 is SGHRS and CDR2 YFSETQ. Trimming cost V 2 bases and J 8 bases; bases outside gene matches: 11. The CDR3 spells CASSLTRTGTEGYTF. DNA for the CDR3: TGCGCCAGCAGCTTAACTCGGACAGGGACCGAGGGCTACACCTTC. Drawing the rest from reference TRBV5-1 and TRBJ1-2, the complete variable domain is KAGVTQTPRYLIKTRGQQVTLSCSPISGHRSVSWYQQTPGQGLQFLFEYFSETQRNKGNFPGRFSGRQFSNSRSEMNVSTLELGDSALYLCASSLTRTGTEGYTFGSGTRLTVV.

This clonotype was detected a few times. The genes are TRBV6-1 and TRBJ2-3; D may be TRBD1 (5 bases). Deletions cut 5 bases from V and 1 base from J, with 13 bases between. In germline, CDR1 is MNHNS, CDR2 SASEGT. The CDR3 is made up of 15 amino acids. The chain's CDR3 is CASSPLGAGTDTQYF. DNA of the CDR3: TGTGCCAGCAGTCCCTTAGGGGCCGGCACAGATACGCAGTATTTT.

The V gene is TRBV21-1, the J gene TRBJ1-5; TRBD1 reflects the table's D call only, with no check against the DNA. TRBV21-1 is a pseudogene segment. This CDR3 comprises 14 residues. The CDR3 sequence is CASTIRGPGQPQHF. The DNA of the CDR3 is TGTGCCAGCACCATCCGGGGGCCTGGTCAGCCCCAGCATTTT.

The sample holds many counts of this clonotype. V and J are TRBV6-8 and TRBJ1-3, with 8 bases lining up with TRBD1. Germline trimming cut 2 bases from V and 3 bases from J; bases unmatched to any gene: 12. The CDR3 is made up of 18 amino acids. The germline CDR1 and CDR2 sequences are MNHGY and SAAAGT. The CDR3 region is CASSYAGQDDFYGNTIYF. CDR3 DNA: TGTGCCAGCAGTTACGCGGGACAGGATGACTTCTATGGAAACACCATATATTTT.

The CDR3 DNA follows: TGTGCTAGTGGTCTGTTGGGTAGCGGGAAAATTCGGAACTACAATGAGCAGTTCTTC. Amino acid sequence: CASGLLGSGKIRNYNEQFF. This sequence joins TRBV12-5 and TRBJ2-1, with 8 bases that match TRBD2. CDR1 is LGHNT and CDR2 is FRNRAP in the germline V gene. Germline trimming cut 5 bases from V and 3 bases from J; bases unmatched to any gene: 18. CDR3 length: 19 amino acids.

This clonotype came up a few times. V usage is TRBV2 and J usage is TRBJ2-1; 14 bases line up with TRBD2. CDR3 length: 15 amino acids. Germline V CDR1 and CDR2: SNHLY, FYNNEI. V was clipped by 4 bases and J by 9 bases; unmatched bases: 5. The CDR3 region is CASSVTSGGAGEQFF. CDR3 DNA sequence: TGTGCCAGCAGTGTGACTAGCGGGGGGGCCGGTGAGCAGTTCTTC.

This clonotype was seen a few times. The genes are TRBV20-1 and TRBJ2-4, with D hard to call. Between the trimmed V and J ends, which lost 0 bases and 1 base, there was a span of 10 bases. Germline assignment: CDR1 DFQATT and CDR2 SNEGSKA (reference sequence). The CDR3 is made up of 15 amino acids. The CDR3: CSARETIAAKNIQYF. CDR3 in DNA: TGCAGTGCTAGAGAAACAATCGCGGCCAAAAACATTCAGTACTTC.

This clonotype was seen a single time. This chain links TRBV5-1 with TRBJ2-1, with 14 bases matching TRBD2. V was pared by 4 bases and J by 4 bases, with 25 bases of the junction left unmatched. The CDR3 is 23 residues long. Germline V gives CDR1 SGHRS, CDR2 YFSETQ. CDR3 DNA: TGCGCCAGCAGCCGGGGACTAGCGGGGGCCCAACCGAGCGGGACCGACACATACAATGAGCAGTTCTTC. It encodes CASSRGLAGAQPSGTDTYNEQFF. The whole variable domain, filled in from reference TRBV5-1 and TRBJ2-1, reads KAGVTQTPRYLIKTRGQQVTLSCSPISGHRSVSWYQQTPGQGLQFLFEYFSETQRNKGNFPGRFSGRQFSNSRSEMNVSTLELGDSALYLCASSRGLAGAQPSGTDTYNEQFFGPGTRLTVL.

Only one count was recorded for this clonotype. The J gene is TRBJ2-7, the V gene TRBV6-1; 9 positions agree with TRBD1. Germline V gene data show CDR1 as MNHNS and CDR2 as SASEGT. Trimming took 1 base from V and 5 from J; bases not matched to a gene: 6. The CDR3 sequence is 15 residues long. CDR3 sequence reads: CASSEGGQGSDEQYF. For the CDR3, the DNA is TGTGCCAGCAGTGAAGGGGGACAGGGTTCTGACGAGCAGTACTTC.

V usage is TRBV15 and J usage is TRBJ2-7; tentatively, D is TRBD1 or TRBD2 (5 bases each). Germline assignment: CDR1 LNHNV and CDR2 YYDKDF (reference sequence). The CDR3 contains 13 residues. Trimming pared 0 bases from V and 9 bases from J, leaving 12 bases between. In DNA, the CDR3 is TGTGCCACCAGCAGAGATAGGGGAGAGGGGCAGTACTTC. Its protein is CATSRDRGEGQYF.

This clonotype was seen more than once but under ten times. The gene calls are TRBV9 and TRBJ2-7; D gene uncertain. This CDR3 spans 13 amino acids. V was cut by 2 bases and J by 3 bases, with 9 bases left in between. CDR1 and CDR2 from the germline V gene are SGDLS and YYNGEE. CDR3: CASSVQVNYEQYF. The CDR3 coding sequence is TGTGCCAGCAGCGTCCAGGTTAACTACGAGCAGTACTTC.

In this sample, this clonotype turned up a few times. This rearrangement joins TRBV6-1 to TRBJ1-4; the match to TRBD1 covers 8 bases. CDR1 MNHNS and CDR2 SASEGT come from the germline V gene. Unmatched junction bases numbered 3, after V lost 6 bases and J lost 6 bases. The CDR3 loop spans 13 amino acids. CDR3 sequence: CASRTGVDEKLFF. CDR3 nucleotides: TGTGCCAGCAGGACAGGGGTCGATGAAAAACTGTTTTTT.

This clonotype appeared many times. The V gene is TRBV5-1, the J gene TRBJ2-5; D is unresolved. CDR1 is SGHRS, CDR2 YFSETQ, per germline. The CDR3 is made up of 14 amino acids. The ends were cut back, 0 bases at V and 6 bases at J, with 12 bases in the middle. Written as DNA, the CDR3 is TGCGCCAGCAGCTTGGCAGGCGGCACAAAGACCCAGTACTTC. This sequence encodes CASSLAGGTKTQYF.